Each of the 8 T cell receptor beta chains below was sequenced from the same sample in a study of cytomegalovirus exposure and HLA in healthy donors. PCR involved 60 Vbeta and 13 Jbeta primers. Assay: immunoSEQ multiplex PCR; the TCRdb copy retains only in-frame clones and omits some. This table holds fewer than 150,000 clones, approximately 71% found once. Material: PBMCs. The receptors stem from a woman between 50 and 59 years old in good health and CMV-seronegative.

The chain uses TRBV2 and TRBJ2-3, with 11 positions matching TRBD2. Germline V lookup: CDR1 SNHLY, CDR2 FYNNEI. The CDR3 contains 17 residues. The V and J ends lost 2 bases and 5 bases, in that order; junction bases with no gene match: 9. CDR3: CASSERASGGPKDTQYF. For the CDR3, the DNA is TGTGCCAGCAGTGAAAGGGCTAGCGGGGGGCCGAAAGATACGCAGTATTTT.

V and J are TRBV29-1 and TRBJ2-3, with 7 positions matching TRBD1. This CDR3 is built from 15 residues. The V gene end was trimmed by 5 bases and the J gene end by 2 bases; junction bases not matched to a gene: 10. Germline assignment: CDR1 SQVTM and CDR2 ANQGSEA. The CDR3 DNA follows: TGCAGCGTTCCCTCTGACAGGGTAGTCACAGATACGCAGTATTTT. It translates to CSVPSDRVVTDTQYF.

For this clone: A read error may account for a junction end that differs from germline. The CDR3 protein is CASSARDLGIYGYPF. CDR3 nucleotide sequence: TGTGCCAGCAGCGCCCGGGATCTGGGGATTTATGGCTACCCCTTC. The chain carries TRBV7-9 and TRBJ1-2; D unclear. The CDR3 is 15 residues long. Germline lookup yields CDR1 SEHNR and CDR2 FQNEAQ (reference sequence).

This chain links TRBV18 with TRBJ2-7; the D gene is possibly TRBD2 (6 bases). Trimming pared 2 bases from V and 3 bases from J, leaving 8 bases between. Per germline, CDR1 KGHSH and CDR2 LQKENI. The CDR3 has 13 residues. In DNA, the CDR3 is TGTGCCAGCTCACCAAACGGGGGCTACGAGCAGTACTTC. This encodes CASSPNGGYEQYF. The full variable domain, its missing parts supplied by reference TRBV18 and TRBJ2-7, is NAGVMQNPRHLVRRRGQEARLRCSPMKGHSHVYWYRQLPEEGLKFMVYLQKENIIDESGMPKERFSAEFPKEGPSILRIQQVVRGDSAAYFCASSPNGGYEQYFGPGTRLTVT.

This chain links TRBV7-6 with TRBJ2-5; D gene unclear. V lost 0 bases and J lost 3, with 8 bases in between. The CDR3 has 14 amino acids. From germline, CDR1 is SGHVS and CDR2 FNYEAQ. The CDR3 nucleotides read TGTGCCAGCAGCTTAGCGCGGAGAGAAGAGACCCAGTACTTC. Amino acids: CASSLARREETQYF. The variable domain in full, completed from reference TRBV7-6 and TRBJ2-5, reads GAGVSQSPRYKVTKRGQDVALRCDPISGHVSLYWYRQALGQGPEFLTYFNYEAQQDKSGLPNDRFSAERPEGSISTLTIQRTEQRDSAMYRCASSLARREETQYFGPGTRLLVL.

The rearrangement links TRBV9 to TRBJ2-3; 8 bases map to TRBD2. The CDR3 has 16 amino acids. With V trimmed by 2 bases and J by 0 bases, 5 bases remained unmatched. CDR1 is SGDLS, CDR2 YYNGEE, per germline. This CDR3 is CASSVSGGASTDTQYF. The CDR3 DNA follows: TGTGCCAGCAGCGTGAGCGGGGGAGCTAGCACAGATACGCAGTATTTT. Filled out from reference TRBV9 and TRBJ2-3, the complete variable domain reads DSGVTQTPKHLITATGQRVTLRCSPRSGDLSVYWYQQSLDQGLQFLIQYYNGEERAKGNILERFSAQQFPDLHSELNLSSLELGDSALYFCASSVSGGASTDTQYFGPGTRLTVL.

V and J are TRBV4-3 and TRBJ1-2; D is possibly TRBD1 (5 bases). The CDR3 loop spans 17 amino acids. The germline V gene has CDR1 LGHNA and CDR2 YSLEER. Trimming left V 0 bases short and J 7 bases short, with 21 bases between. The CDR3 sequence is CASSQDLRVVHSGGYTF. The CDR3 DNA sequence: TGCGCCAGCAGCCAAGATCTCAGGGTTGTTCATTCGGGTGGCTACACCTTC.

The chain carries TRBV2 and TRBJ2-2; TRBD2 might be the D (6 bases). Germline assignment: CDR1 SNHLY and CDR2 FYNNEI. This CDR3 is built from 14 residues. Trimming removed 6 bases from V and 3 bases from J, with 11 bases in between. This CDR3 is CASRGDSYTGELFF. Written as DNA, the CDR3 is TGTGCCAGCAGAGGGGACTCATACACCGGGGAGCTGTTTTTT.